These 10 T cell receptor beta chains were all obtained from the same sample, sequenced in a study of blood T cell repertoires in COVID-19 (TCRdb year 2020). Receptor libraries were prepared by the immunoSEQ multiplex PCR assay. Entries here come from immuneACCESS through TCRdb and include only in-frame sequences with V and J called. Some clones fail to appear in such tables; in the studies checked, an unresolved V gene covers under half of the shortfall, and the cause of the remainder is unknown. In this sample the table shows more than 55,000 clones, around 77% of which occur a single time. The ten largest account for roughly 3.2% of the sample. The sample consisted of peripheral blood. The source is a man aged 55 to 70 with acute or convalescent COVID-19.

A few counts support this clone. The chain combines TRBV5-1 with TRBJ2-1; tentative D call: TRBD2 (5 bases). Trimming left V 0 bases short and J 0 bases short, with 7 bases between. Germline V gene lookup returns CDR1 SGHRS and CDR2 YFSETQ. The CDR3 length is 15 residues. As DNA, the CDR3 is TGCGCCAGCAGCTTGGAAGGGAGCTCCTACAATGAGCAGTTCTTC. It translates to CASSLEGSSYNEQFF.

Only one count was recorded for this clone. The rearrangement uses TRBV5-1 and TRBJ2-7; TRBD2 aligns across 10 bases. The CDR3 length is 15 residues. Germline assignment: CDR1 SGHRS and CDR2 YFSETQ. Trimming cost V 0 bases and J 0 bases; bases outside gene matches: 0. CDR3 nucleotide sequence: TGCGCCAGCAGCTTGGGGACTAGCGGCTCCTACGAGCAGTACTTC. It encodes CASSLGTSGSYEQYF.

This chain uses TRBV5-1 with TRBJ2-3; 7 bases agree with TRBD2. The germline gives CDR1 SGHRS, CDR2 YFSETQ. The CDR3 length is 17 residues. Trimming removed 4 bases from V and 1 base from J; junction bases left unmatched: 12. CDR3 residues: CASSHGLEAGGTDTQYF. The CDR3, as DNA: TGCGCCAGCAGCCACGGGTTAGAGGCGGGGGGCACAGATACGCAGTATTTT.

This clone was observed a handful of times. The chain employs TRBV5-1 and TRBJ1-2, with 7 bases lining up with TRBD1. Looked up from germline, CDR1 is SGHRS and CDR2 is YFSETQ. V shed 2 bases, J shed 6 bases, and the junction held 4 bases outside the gene matches. This CDR3 contains 13 residues. CDR3 residues: CASSFGQADGYTF. The CDR3 nucleotides are TGCGCCAGCAGCTTCGGACAGGCCGATGGCTACACCTTC.

The chain has TRBV29-1 and TRBJ1-2; TRBD1 is a possible D gene (5 bases). Deletions cut 6 bases from V and 6 bases from J, with 14 bases between. This CDR3 is 12 amino acids long. The germline V gene has CDR1 SQVTM and CDR2 ANQGSEA. Here the CDR3 DNA reads TGCAGCGTCGCGGGGGGGTGGGATGGCTACACCTTC. Protein product: CSVAGGWDGYTF.

V is TRBV30 and J is TRBJ1-2; possibly TRBD1 for D (5 bases). The CDR3 length is 13 residues. Germline assignment: CDR1 GTSNPN and CDR2 SVGIG (reference sequence). Trimming left V 0 bases short and J 10 bases short, with 15 bases between. CDR3 sequence: CAWSVLGQGSYTF. In DNA form, the CDR3 reads TGTGCCTGGAGTGTACTGGGCCAGGGATCCTACACCTTC.

This clone was seen a single time. V usage is TRBV15 and J usage is TRBJ2-7; TRBD2 is a possible D gene (7 bases). From germline, CDR1 is LNHNV and CDR2 YYDKDF (reference sequence). The V end lost 0 bases, the J end lost 3 bases, and 18 bases lay between the germline ends. The CDR3 covers 17 residues. The CDR3 coding sequence is TGTGCCACCAGCAGAGATCAGGCGGGGGCCTTTTTCTACGAGCAGTACTTC. Amino acids: CATSRDQAGAFFYEQYF.

This clone has more than one count but fewer than ten. The chain has TRBV10-2 and TRBJ1-2; 7 bases map to TRBD1. The germline V gene has CDR1 WSHSY and CDR2 SAAADI. Trimming cost V 0 bases and J 4 bases; bases outside gene matches: 14. This CDR3 comprises 18 residues. Here the CDR3 DNA reads TGCGCCAGCAGTGAGTCTTTGACAGGGTCGCCCCTTGTCTATGGCTACACCTTC. Its translation is CASSESLTGSPLVYGYTF.

The chain has TRBV28 and TRBJ1-1, with D possibly being TRBD1 (6 bases). Germline V CDR1 and CDR2: MDHEN, SYDVKM. The CDR3 is 13 amino acids. Trimming removed 6 bases from V and 1 base from J, with 9 bases in between. The CDR3 DNA reads as TGTGCCAGCAGCCAACAGGGGAACACTGAAGCTTTCTTT. Translating gives CASSQQGNTEAFF.

The V call is TRBV19, the J call TRBJ2-7, with TRBD1 identical over 8 bases. This CDR3 region has 14 residues. The germline V gene has CDR1 LNHDA and CDR2 SQIVND (reference sequence). V lost 5 bases to trimming and J lost 2 bases; unmatched junction nucleotides: 5. The CDR3 sequence: CASSSHRGTYEQYF. In nucleotides, the CDR3 is TGTGCCAGTAGTTCCCACAGGGGGACCTACGAGCAGTACTTC.